This TCR beta chain was obtained from a study of lymphopenia after photon versus proton radiotherapy (dated by TCRdb to about 2019). The study in broad terms: The immunological effects of photon versus proton radiation therapy were compared in patients with gastrointestinal tumors who developed high-grade lymphopenia. The 20 patients in the cohort had gastrointestinal tumors, were treated with either photon or proton therapy, and subsequently developed lymphopenia. The goal of the study was to describe how the two radiation modalities differ in their effects on the immune system. Findings and caveats that apply to the study as a whole: After the lymphocyte count nadir, oligoclonal expansion, especially of CD8+ Temra cells, was observed in photon-treated repertoires, and the drop in diversity was driven by this expansion. The survival association was assessed only in patients who died, and the authors presented better survival with proton therapy as a possibility rather than a demonstrated result. During treatment, patients who received proton therapy stayed relatively stable, whereas patients who received photon therapy lost naive T cells and TCR diversity and gained effector/memory populations. Among patients across the cohort who died, overall survival time showed an inverse correlation with a larger post-nadir drop in TCR diversity.

Of note for this clone: The antigen this receptor binds is unknown. The record has no base qualities; no much larger clone is one base away.

Deletion took 0 bases off V and 1 base off J, with a span of 17 bases between the germline ends. The CDR3 contains 18 residues, cysteine and phenylalanine counted. Just CDR3 DNA is preserved here, 54 bases in frame from base 1. From the germline V gene, CDR1 is SGHDT and CDR2 is YYEEEE. Library construction relied on the immunoSEQ multiplex PCR assay. Alongside multiparametric flow cytometry, deep sequencing of rearranged TCR beta loci was used to profile the T cell repertoires. TCRdb took over this immuneACCESS table, retaining in-frame rearrangements with V and J assigned. Such tables are incomplete; in checked studies, under half of the missing clones stem from an unresolved V gene, and the remainder is unexplained. In all, the sample holds more than 25,000 clones, and 85% to 90% of those were seen once. Around 6.5% of the sample is in the top ten clones.

The specimen comprised peripheral blood, sampled from a patient treated with photon-based radiotherapy. This sequence originates from a woman aged 45-60 years with pancreatic cancer. This sequence uses TRBV5-6 and TRBJ1-3; TRBD1 might be the D gene, on 5 matching bases. The CDR3 protein sequence reads: CASSLAMVGTLSGNTIYF. The DNA sequence is given as TGTGCCAGCAGCTTGGCCATGGTCGGGACGCTTTCTGGAAACACCATATATTTT. Reference TRBV5-6 and TRBJ1-3 genes cover what lies past the CDR3, so the full variable domain is DAGVTQSPTHLIKTRGQQVTLRCSPKSGHDTVSWYQQALGQGPQFIFQYYEEEERQRGNFPDRFSGHQFPNYSSELNVNALLLGDSALYLCASSLAMVGTLSGNTIYFGEGSWLTVV.